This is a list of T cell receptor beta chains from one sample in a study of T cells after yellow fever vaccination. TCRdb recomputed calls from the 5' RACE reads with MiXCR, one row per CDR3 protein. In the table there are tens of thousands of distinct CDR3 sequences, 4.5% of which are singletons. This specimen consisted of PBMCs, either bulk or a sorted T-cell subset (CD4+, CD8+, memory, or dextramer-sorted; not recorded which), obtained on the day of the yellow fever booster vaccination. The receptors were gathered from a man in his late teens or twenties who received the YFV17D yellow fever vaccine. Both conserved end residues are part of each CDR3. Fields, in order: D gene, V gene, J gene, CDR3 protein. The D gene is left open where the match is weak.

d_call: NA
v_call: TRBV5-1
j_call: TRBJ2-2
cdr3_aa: CASSWTYGAGVTGELFF

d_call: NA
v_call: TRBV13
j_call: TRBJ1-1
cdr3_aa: CASSGNRALNTEAFF

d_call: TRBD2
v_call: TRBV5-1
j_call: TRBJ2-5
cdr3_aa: CASSLDVGGAEETQYF

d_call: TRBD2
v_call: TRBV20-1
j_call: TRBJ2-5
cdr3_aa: CSALAGGKETQYF

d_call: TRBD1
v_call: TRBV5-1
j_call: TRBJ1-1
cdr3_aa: CASSFQGENTEAFF

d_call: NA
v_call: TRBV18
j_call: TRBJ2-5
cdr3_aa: CASSSIAGLETQYF

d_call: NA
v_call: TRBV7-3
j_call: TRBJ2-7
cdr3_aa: CASSSSGGYEQYF

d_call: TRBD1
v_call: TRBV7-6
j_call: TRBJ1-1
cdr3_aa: CASSWKTGPGTEAFF

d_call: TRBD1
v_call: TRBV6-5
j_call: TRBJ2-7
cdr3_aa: CASSSVGQGAEQYF

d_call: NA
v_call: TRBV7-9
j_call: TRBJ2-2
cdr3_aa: CASSSSGTSNTGELFF

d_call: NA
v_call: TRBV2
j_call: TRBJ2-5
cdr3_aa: CASRRPGFGFQGGTQYF

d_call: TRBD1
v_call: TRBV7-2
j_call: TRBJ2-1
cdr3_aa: CASSFQTGAHYNEQFF

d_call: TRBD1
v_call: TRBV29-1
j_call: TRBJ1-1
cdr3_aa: CSAGTGHTEAFF

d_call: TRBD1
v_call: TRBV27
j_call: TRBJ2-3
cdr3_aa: CASSLRDRTDTQYF

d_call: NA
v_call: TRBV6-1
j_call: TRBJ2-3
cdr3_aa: CASSSRQGKVDTDTQYF

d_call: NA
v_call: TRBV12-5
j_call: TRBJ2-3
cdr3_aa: CASGTDRSDTQYF

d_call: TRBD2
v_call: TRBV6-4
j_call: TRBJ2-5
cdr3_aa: CASSVLAGERETQYF

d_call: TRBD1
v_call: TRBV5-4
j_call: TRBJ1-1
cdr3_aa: CASSSGQGTEAFF

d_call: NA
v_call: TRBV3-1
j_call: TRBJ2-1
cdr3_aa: CASSPKGHYNEQFF

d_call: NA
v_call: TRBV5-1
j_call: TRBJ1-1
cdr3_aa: CASSLGTFNTEAFF

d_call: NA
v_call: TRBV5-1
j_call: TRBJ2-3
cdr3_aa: CASSIADTQYF

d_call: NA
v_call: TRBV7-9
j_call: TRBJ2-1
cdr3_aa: CASSWGDYNEQFF

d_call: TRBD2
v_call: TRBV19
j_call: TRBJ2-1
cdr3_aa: CASSILTSEVNEQFF

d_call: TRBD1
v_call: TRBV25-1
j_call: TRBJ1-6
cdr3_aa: CASSDPGGEAPLHF

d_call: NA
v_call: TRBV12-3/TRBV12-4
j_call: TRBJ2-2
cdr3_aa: CASRGTGELFF

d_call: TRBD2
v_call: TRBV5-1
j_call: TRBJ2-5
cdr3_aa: CASSLVAGEKTQYF

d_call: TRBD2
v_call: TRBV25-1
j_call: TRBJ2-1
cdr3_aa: CASSELAGEVNEQFF

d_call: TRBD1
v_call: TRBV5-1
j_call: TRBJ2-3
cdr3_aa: CASSLTTGGRTDTQYF

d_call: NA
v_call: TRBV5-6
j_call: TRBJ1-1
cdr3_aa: CASSLGPAIRSGEAFF

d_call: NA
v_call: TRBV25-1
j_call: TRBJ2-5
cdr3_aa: CASSAQTQYF

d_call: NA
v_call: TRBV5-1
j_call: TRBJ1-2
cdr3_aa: CASSLGVYGYTF

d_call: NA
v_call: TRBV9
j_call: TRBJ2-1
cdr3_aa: CASSVGDYNEQFF

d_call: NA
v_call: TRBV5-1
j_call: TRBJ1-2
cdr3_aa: CASSKLQLGGYTF

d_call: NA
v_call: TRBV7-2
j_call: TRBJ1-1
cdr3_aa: CASSSQGVGAFF

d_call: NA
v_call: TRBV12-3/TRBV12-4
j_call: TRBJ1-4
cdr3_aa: CASSLSGVRGKLFF

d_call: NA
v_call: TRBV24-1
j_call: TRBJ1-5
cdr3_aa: CATRTVCNQPQHF

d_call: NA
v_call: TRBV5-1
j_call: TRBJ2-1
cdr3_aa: CASSLQAPGSDEQFF

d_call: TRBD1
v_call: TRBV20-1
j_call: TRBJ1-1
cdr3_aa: CSASGTANTEAFF

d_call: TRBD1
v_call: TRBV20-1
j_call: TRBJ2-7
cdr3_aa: CSARDDGLGQGPLYEQYF

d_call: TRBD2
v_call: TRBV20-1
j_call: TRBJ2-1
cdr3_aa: CSAKREVAGNEQFF